These T cell receptor beta chains were read from a single sample in a study of T cells after yellow fever vaccination. TCRdb re-derived calls from the 5' RACE reads in MiXCR, one entry per CDR3 protein. The sample carries about 350,000 distinct CDR3 sequences, approximately 4% recorded once. The sequencing here drew on PBMCs, taken 5 days after the yellow fever booster vaccination. Every receptor here comes from a man aged 18 to 30 who received the YFV17D yellow fever vaccine. Each CDR3 is given with its conserved first and last residue. The D gene is left open where the match is weak. Where a row states a size, it is once, few, many or the class of an expanded clone; other rows omit it.

d_call: -; clone_size: -; cdr3_length: 14; v_call: TRBV4-1; j_call: TRBJ2-3; cdr3_aa: CASSQEASTDTQYF; cdr3_nt: TGCGCCAGCAGCCAAGAAGCTAGCACAGATACGCAGTATTTT
d_call: TRBD2; clone_size: many; cdr3_length: 14; v_call: TRBV7-6; j_call: TRBJ2-4; cdr3_aa: CASSSRGGQNIQYF; cdr3_nt: TGTGCCAGCAGCTCACGGGGGGGCCAAAACATTCAGTACTTC
d_call: -; clone_size: few; cdr3_length: 12; v_call: TRBV20-1; j_call: TRBJ1-1; cdr3_aa: CSATDTALEAFF; cdr3_nt: TGCAGTGCTACTGACACGGCTCTTGAAGCTTTCTTT
d_call: -; clone_size: -; cdr3_length: 17; v_call: TRBV6-5; j_call: TRBJ1-2; cdr3_aa: CANSGGRVGGVGYGYTF; cdr3_nt: TGTGCCAACTCCGGCGGCCGAGTAGGGGGAGTTGGGTATGGCTACACCTTC
d_call: -; clone_size: few; cdr3_length: 14; v_call: TRBV20-1; j_call: TRBJ1-5; cdr3_aa: CSATHGAGDQPQHF; cdr3_nt: TGCAGTGCCACCCACGGGGCGGGGGATCAGCCCCAGCATTTT
d_call: -; clone_size: few; cdr3_length: 14; v_call: TRBV4-1; j_call: TRBJ2-1; cdr3_aa: CASSQGPLYQGQFF; cdr3_nt: TGCGCCAGCAGCCAAGGCCCTCTCTATCAGGGGCAGTTCTTC
d_call: -; clone_size: many; cdr3_length: 11; v_call: TRBV12-3/TRBV12-4; j_call: TRBJ2-7; cdr3_aa: CASSLGTERYF; cdr3_nt: TGTGCCAGCAGTCTAGGAACGGAACGGTACTTC
d_call: -; clone_size: -; cdr3_length: 15; v_call: TRBV11-2; j_call: TRBJ2-5; cdr3_aa: CASSRLRAGQETQYF; cdr3_nt: TGTGCCAGCTCCCGACTACGGGCGGGGCAAGAGACCCAGTACTTC
d_call: -; clone_size: few; cdr3_length: 17; v_call: TRBV4-1; j_call: TRBJ2-1; cdr3_aa: CASSQGLFRSGDNEQFF; cdr3_nt: TGCGCCAGCAGCCAAGGGCTATTCAGATCGGGGGACAATGAGCAGTTCTTC
d_call: -; clone_size: -; cdr3_length: 14; v_call: TRBV5-4; j_call: TRBJ1-3; cdr3_aa: CASSSSGFGNTIYF; cdr3_nt: TGTGCCAGCAGCTCCTCAGGGTTCGGAAACACCATATATTTT
d_call: -; clone_size: few; cdr3_length: 11; v_call: TRBV7-9; j_call: TRBJ1-2; cdr3_aa: CASGGSYGYTF; cdr3_nt: TGTGCCAGCGGGGGGAGCTATGGCTACACCTTC
d_call: TRBD1; clone_size: few; cdr3_length: 14; v_call: TRBV7-3; j_call: TRBJ2-4; cdr3_aa: CASSRDRGSDIQYF; cdr3_nt: TGTGCCAGCAGCCGGGACAGGGGGTCAGACATTCAGTACTTC
d_call: TRBD1; clone_size: many; cdr3_length: 13; v_call: TRBV5-1; j_call: TRBJ2-7; cdr3_aa: CASSWDRQDKQYF; cdr3_nt: TGCGCCAGCAGCTGGGACAGACAGGACAAGCAGTACTTC
d_call: -; clone_size: many; cdr3_length: 15; v_call: TRBV5-5; j_call: TRBJ1-1; cdr3_aa: CASSLGGALDTEAFF; cdr3_nt: TGTGCCAGCAGCTTGGGAGGGGCGCTAGACACTGAAGCTTTCTTT
d_call: -; clone_size: many; cdr3_length: 18; v_call: TRBV18; j_call: TRBJ2-6; cdr3_aa: CASSPLYARISGANVLTF; cdr3_nt: TGTGCCAGCTCACCACTCTATGCCAGAATCTCTGGGGCCAACGTCCTGACTTTC
d_call: -; clone_size: few; cdr3_length: 14; v_call: TRBV7-2; j_call: TRBJ2-5; cdr3_aa: CASSSAGWAETQYF; cdr3_nt: TGTGCCAGCAGCTCCGCGGGGTGGGCGGAGACCCAGTACTTC
d_call: -; clone_size: -; cdr3_length: 16; v_call: TRBV2; j_call: TRBJ1-5; cdr3_aa: CASSEHVWVSNQPQHF; cdr3_nt: TGTGCCAGCAGTGAACACGTGTGGGTTAGCAATCAGCCCCAGCATTTT
d_call: TRBD2; clone_size: -; cdr3_length: 15; v_call: TRBV2; j_call: TRBJ2-3; cdr3_aa: CASRGNSGGTDTQYF; cdr3_nt: TGTGCCAGCAGGGGGAATAGCGGGGGCACAGATACGCAGTATTTT
d_call: -; clone_size: many; cdr3_length: 15; v_call: TRBV5-1; j_call: TRBJ2-7; cdr3_aa: CASSFGRSDSYEQYF; cdr3_nt: TGCGCCAGCAGCTTTGGTCGGTCGGACTCCTACGAGCAGTACTTC
d_call: TRBD1; clone_size: few; cdr3_length: 15; v_call: TRBV7-2; j_call: TRBJ1-6; cdr3_aa: CASSLVVRGNSPLHF; cdr3_nt: TGTGCCAGCAGCTTAGTCGTCAGGGGGAATTCACCCCTCCACTTT
d_call: -; clone_size: few; cdr3_length: 14; v_call: TRBV5-6; j_call: TRBJ1-2; cdr3_aa: CASSLVQGNYGYTF; cdr3_nt: TGTGCCAGCAGCTTGGTCCAGGGGAACTATGGCTACACCTTC
d_call: TRBD1; clone_size: -; cdr3_length: 14; v_call: TRBV7-2; j_call: TRBJ1-1; cdr3_aa: CASSSDRANTEAFF; cdr3_nt: TGTGCCAGCAGCTCAGACAGGGCGAACACTGAAGCTTTCTTT
d_call: -; clone_size: many; cdr3_length: 13; v_call: TRBV7-2; j_call: TRBJ2-3; cdr3_aa: CASSFKGTDTQYF; cdr3_nt: TGTGCCAGCAGCTTCAAGGGTACAGATACGCAGTATTTT
d_call: TRBD2; clone_size: -; cdr3_length: 15; v_call: TRBV5-4; j_call: TRBJ2-1; cdr3_aa: CASSLSRGGYNEQFF; cdr3_nt: TGTGCCAGCAGCTTGTCGCGGGGGGGTTACAATGAGCAGTTCTTC
d_call: -; clone_size: few; cdr3_length: 13; v_call: TRBV10-3; j_call: TRBJ1-6; cdr3_aa: CAISSSLNSPLHF; cdr3_nt: TGTGCCATCAGTAGTAGCCTTAATTCACCCCTCCACTTT
d_call: -; clone_size: -; cdr3_length: 13; v_call: TRBV11-2; j_call: TRBJ2-2; cdr3_aa: CASSSLRSGELFF; cdr3_nt: TGTGCCAGCAGTTCCCTACGCTCCGGGGAGCTGTTTTTT
d_call: TRBD2; clone_size: many; cdr3_length: 16; v_call: TRBV27; j_call: TRBJ2-3; cdr3_aa: CASSLVGGGHADTQYF; cdr3_nt: TGTGCCAGCAGTTTAGTGGGCGGGGGGCATGCAGATACGCAGTATTTT
d_call: -; clone_size: few; cdr3_length: 12; v_call: TRBV5-1; j_call: TRBJ1-2; cdr3_aa: CASSIRGDGYTF; cdr3_nt: TGCGCCAGCAGCATTCGAGGAGATGGCTACACCTTC
d_call: TRBD1; clone_size: -; cdr3_length: 15; v_call: TRBV6-5; j_call: TRBJ1-6; cdr3_aa: CASSTGQGFYSPLHF; cdr3_nt: TGTGCCAGCAGCACGGGACAGGGGTTCTACTCACCCCTCCACTTT
d_call: -; clone_size: few; cdr3_length: 13; v_call: TRBV9; j_call: TRBJ1-2; cdr3_aa: CASSVSGAYGYTF; cdr3_nt: TGTGCCAGCAGCGTATCGGGTGCCTATGGCTACACCTTC
d_call: -; clone_size: few; cdr3_length: 14; v_call: TRBV29-1; j_call: TRBJ1-2; cdr3_aa: CSVESGAENYGYTF; cdr3_nt: TGCAGCGTTGAGTCAGGGGCGGAGAACTATGGCTACACCTTC
d_call: TRBD1; clone_size: -; cdr3_length: 14; v_call: TRBV12-3/TRBV12-4; j_call: TRBJ1-5; cdr3_aa: CASSSATGLQPQHF; cdr3_nt: TGTGCCAGCAGTTCGGCGACAGGGCTTCAGCCCCAGCATTTT
d_call: -; clone_size: few; cdr3_length: 14; v_call: TRBV6-5; j_call: TRBJ1-2; cdr3_aa: CASTRPYSNYGYTF; cdr3_nt: TGTGCCAGCACCCGACCGTACTCTAACTATGGCTACACCTTC
d_call: -; clone_size: -; cdr3_length: 13; v_call: TRBV27; j_call: TRBJ2-2; cdr3_aa: CASTQGHTGELFF; cdr3_nt: TGTGCCAGCACGCAGGGCCACACCGGGGAGCTGTTTTTT
d_call: -; clone_size: -; cdr3_length: 15; v_call: TRBV28; j_call: TRBJ2-2; cdr3_aa: CASGPSHTNTGELFF; cdr3_nt: TGTGCCAGCGGCCCAAGTCACACGAACACCGGGGAGCTGTTTTTT
d_call: -; clone_size: -; cdr3_length: 15; v_call: TRBV4-3; j_call: TRBJ2-2; cdr3_aa: CASSRGAANTGELFF; cdr3_nt: TGCGCCAGCAGTCGGGGGGCGGCTAACACCGGGGAGCTGTTTTTT
d_call: -; clone_size: many; cdr3_length: 14; v_call: TRBV18; j_call: TRBJ1-5; cdr3_aa: CASSPIGTNQPQHF; cdr3_nt: TGTGCCAGCTCACCAATCGGGACCAATCAGCCCCAGCATTTT
d_call: -; clone_size: few; cdr3_length: 13; v_call: TRBV4-2; j_call: TRBJ2-1; cdr3_aa: CASSQEPGLHQFF; cdr3_nt: TGTGCCAGCAGCCAAGAACCGGGACTCCACCAGTTCTTC
d_call: TRBD1; clone_size: few; cdr3_length: 14; v_call: TRBV25-1; j_call: TRBJ2-5; cdr3_aa: CASGQTGVYETQYF; cdr3_nt: TGTGCCAGCGGCCAGACAGGGGTGTACGAGACCCAGTACTTC
d_call: TRBD1; clone_size: few; cdr3_length: 15; v_call: TRBV27; j_call: TRBJ2-3; cdr3_aa: CASKGWTGGVDTQYF; cdr3_nt: TGTGCCAGTAAAGGATGGACAGGGGGAGTAGATACGCAGTATTTT